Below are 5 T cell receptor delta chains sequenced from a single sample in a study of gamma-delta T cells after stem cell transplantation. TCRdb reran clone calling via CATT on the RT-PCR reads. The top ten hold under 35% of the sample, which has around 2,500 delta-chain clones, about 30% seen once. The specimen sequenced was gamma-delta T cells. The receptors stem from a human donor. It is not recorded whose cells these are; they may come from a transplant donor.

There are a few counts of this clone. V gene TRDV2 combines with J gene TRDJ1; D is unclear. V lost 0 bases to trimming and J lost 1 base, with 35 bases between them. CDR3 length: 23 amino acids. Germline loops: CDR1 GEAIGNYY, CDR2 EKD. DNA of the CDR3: TGTGCCTGTGACACCGTTAAGCCTCCCGGACAGAGTTCGTCCGCGGCCGGCACCGATAAACTCATCTTT. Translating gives CACDTVKPPGQSSSAAGTDKLIF.

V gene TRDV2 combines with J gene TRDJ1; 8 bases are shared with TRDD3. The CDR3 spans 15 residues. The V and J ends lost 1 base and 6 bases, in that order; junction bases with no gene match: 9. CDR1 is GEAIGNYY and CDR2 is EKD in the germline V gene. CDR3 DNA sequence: TGTGCCTGTGACACGGTGGGATACGGAAACAATAAACTCATCTTT. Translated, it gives CACDTVGYGNNKLIF.

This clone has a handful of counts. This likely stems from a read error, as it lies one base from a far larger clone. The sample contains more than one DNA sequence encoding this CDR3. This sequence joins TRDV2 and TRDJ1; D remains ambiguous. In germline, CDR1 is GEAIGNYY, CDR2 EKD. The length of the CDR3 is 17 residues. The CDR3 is CACDTLGVGMREDKLIF. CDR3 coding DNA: TGCGCCTGTGACACATTAGGGGTCGGAATGCGAGAAGATAAACTCATCTTT.

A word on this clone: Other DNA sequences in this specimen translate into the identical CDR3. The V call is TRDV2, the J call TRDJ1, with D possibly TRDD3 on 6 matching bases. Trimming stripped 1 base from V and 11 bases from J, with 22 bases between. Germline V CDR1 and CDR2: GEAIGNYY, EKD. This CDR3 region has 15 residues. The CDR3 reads CACDTLVVATGTLIF. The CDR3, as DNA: TGTGCCTGTGACACGTTAGTGGTGGCTACTGGGACCCTCATCTTT.

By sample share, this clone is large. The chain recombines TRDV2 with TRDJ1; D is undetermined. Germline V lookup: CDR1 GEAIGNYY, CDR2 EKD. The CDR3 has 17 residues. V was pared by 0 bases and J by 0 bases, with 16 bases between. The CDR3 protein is CACDTVAPVEYTDKLIF. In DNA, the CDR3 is TGTGCCTGTGACACCGTCGCCCCTGTCGAGTACACCGATAAACTCATCTTT.